The clone carrying this T cell receptor (beta chain) has a handful of counts. Its specificity is unknown. The data were taken from a study of response to subunit inactivated influenza vaccine. Whole-study results and caveats: Authors suggested seasonal influenza vaccinations each recruit few new T cells.

TCRdb redid the calling of the RT-PCR reads with MiXCR, one entry per CDR3 protein. Here the sample spans almost 600,000 distinct CDR3 sequences, 13% to 15% being singletons. The specimen was PBMCs from blood, collected about 13 days after vaccination. The TCR originated in a man over 45 who received an inactivated influenza vaccine.

CDR3 region: CAWRRQFPYEQYF. The CDR3 nucleotides read TGTGCCTGGAGAAGACAGTTCCCCTACGAGCAGTACTTC. This chain uses TRBV30 with TRBJ2-7; the D gene is possibly TRBD1 (5 bases). Germline V gene lookup returns CDR1 GTSNPN and CDR2 SVGIG (reference sequence). CDR3 size: 13 residues. The germline V and J ends were trimmed by 3 bases and 2 bases, with 11 bases remaining between them. The full variable domain, its missing parts supplied by reference TRBV30 and TRBJ2-7, is SQTIHQWPATLVQPVGSPLSLECTVEGTSNPNLYWYRQAAGRGLQLLFYSVGIGQISSEVPQNLSASRPQDRQFILSSKKLLLSDSGFYLCAWRRQFPYEQYFGPGTRLTVT.